What follows are 21 T cell receptor beta chains derived from one specimen sequenced in a study of blood T cell repertoires in COVID-19. Measured with immunoSEQ multiplex PCR; TCRdb has only the in-frame clones, and not every one. The sample has over 150,000 clones; approximately 84% are singletons. The sequenced sample was peripheral blood. These receptors all come from a man in his 70s with active or convalescent COVID-19.

This clone was recorded a few times. The genes are TRBV18 and TRBJ1-3; D not certain. V lost 6 bases, J lost 2 bases, and 14 bases lay in between. The CDR3 runs 15 residues. CDR1 KGHSH and CDR2 LQKENI come from the germline V gene. CDR3 DNA: TGTGCCAGCTCTCTTACCAGAGGAGCTGGAAACACCATATATTTT. This translates into CASSLTRGAGNTIYF.

V usage is TRBV19 and J usage is TRBJ1-1, with D tentatively TRBD1 (5 bases). With 1 base removed from V and 4 bases from J, the gap between germline ends came to 13 bases. The CDR3 is 15 amino acids. Germline lookup yields CDR1 LNHDA and CDR2 SQIVND (reference sequence). CDR3 DNA sequence: TGTGCCAGTAGTATAGGCCCCCGGAGGGGCACTGAAGCTTTCTTT. Its protein is CASSIGPRRGTEAFF. The full variable domain, in which reference TRBV19 and TRBJ1-1 provide the parts outside the CDR3, is DGGITQSPKYLFRKEGQNVTLSCEQNLNHDAMYWYRQDPGQGLRLIYYSQIVNDFQKGDIAEGYSVSREKKESFPLTVTSAQKNPTAFYLCASSIGPRRGTEAFFGQGTRLTVV.

This clone counts as medium-sized. This chain connects TRBV5-4 to TRBJ2-3, with a tentative D call TRBD1 (5 bases). The germline V gene has CDR1 SGHNT and CDR2 YYREEE (reference sequence). V shed 2 bases and J shed 0 bases, with 13 bases lying between them. This CDR3 is 16 amino acids long. The chain's CDR3 is CASSFRTRSSTDTQYF. CDR3 DNA sequence: TGTGCCAGCAGCTTTCGGACACGCTCTAGCACAGATACGCAGTATTTT. The whole variable domain, remainder taken from reference TRBV5-4 and TRBJ2-3, is ETGVTQSPTHLIKTRGQQVTLRCSSQSGHNTVSWYQQALGQGPQFIFQYYREEENGRGNFPPRFSGLQFPNYSSELNVNALELDDSALYLCASSFRTRSSTDTQYFGPGTRLTVL.

This clone appeared a single time. The rearrangement joins TRBV12-3 or TRBV12-4 to TRBJ2-3; D gene unclear. V lost 5 bases to trimming and J lost 4 bases, with 7 bases between them. The CDR3 totals 12 residues. The CDR3 nucleotides are TGTGCCAGCAGTCCTACAGCAGATACGCAGTATTTT. This translates into CASSPTADTQYF.

In this sample, this clone turned up a few times. The chain couples TRBV10-3 to TRBJ2-3; 7 bases are shared with TRBD2. With V trimmed by 3 bases and J by 1 base, 7 bases remained unmatched. The CDR3 length is 16 residues. Per germline, CDR1 ENHRY and CDR2 SYGVKD. For the CDR3, the DNA is TGTGCCATCAGTGATACGGTGGCGGGGGGCACAGATACGCAGTATTTT. Its protein is CAISDTVAGGTDTQYF.

The CDR3 protein is CATRTGGQGTIYF. The CDR3 DNA reads TGTGCCACCCGGACAGGGGGCCAGGGCACCATATATTTT. V usage is TRBV10-3 and J usage is TRBJ1-3; 11 bases agree with TRBD1. The CDR3 has 13 residues. V lost 10 bases, J lost 9 bases, and 8 bases stayed unmatched. CDR1 and CDR2 from the germline V gene are ENHRY and SYGVKD.

V gene TRBV2 combines with J gene TRBJ2-1; the D gene is possibly TRBD1 (6 bases). The CDR3 runs to 12 residues. CDR1 and CDR2 (germline): SNHLY, FYNNEI. V was trimmed by 5 bases and J by 8 bases, leaving 10 bases between them. The CDR3 reads CASSWTADEQFF. The CDR3 region has the DNA TGTGCCAGCAGTTGGACAGCCGATGAGCAGTTCTTC. The full variable domain, rest sourced from reference TRBV2 and TRBJ2-1, is EPEVTQTPSHQVTQMGQEVILRCVPISNHLYFYWYRQILGQKVEFLVSFYNNEISEKSEIFDDQFSVERPDGSNFTLKIRSTKLEDSAMYFCASSWTADEQFFGPGTRLTVL.

The genes are TRBV4-2 and TRBJ2-2; D is perhaps TRBD1 (9 bases). V was cut by 2 bases and J by 6 bases, with 19 bases left in between. The CDR3 extends over 17 amino acids. CDR1 is LGHNA and CDR2 is YNFKEQ in the germline V gene. CDR3 amino acids: CASSQIIAGQGSGELFF. In DNA, the CDR3 is TGTGCCAGCAGCCAAATTATAGCGGGACAGGGCTCCGGGGAGCTGTTTTTT.

The CDR3 reads CASSSQGGQPQHF. The CDR3 region has the DNA TGTGCCAGCAGCTCCCAGGGAGGTCAGCCCCAGCATTTT. V usage is TRBV9 and J usage is TRBJ1-5; D possibly corresponds to TRBD1 (5 bases). The CDR3 has 13 residues. Trimming took 4 bases from V and 6 from J, leaving 11 bases between them. CDR1 SGDLS and CDR2 YYNGEE come from the germline V gene.

The chain couples TRBV28 to TRBJ2-3; TRBD2 matches 8 bases. V was clipped by 5 bases and J by 0 bases; unmatched bases: 4. The CDR3 has 15 residues. The germline gives CDR1 MDHEN, CDR2 SYDVKM. The CDR3, as DNA: TGTGCCAGCAGTCCCAGCGGGAGTAGCACAGATACGCAGTATTTT. Translated, it gives CASSPSGSSTDTQYF.

Note on this clone: The junction departs from the called germline gene at one end, perhaps through a read error. This chain uses TRBV12-3 or TRBV12-4 with TRBJ2-3, with 9 bases identical to TRBD2. The CDR3 loop spans 13 amino acids. The CDR3 reads CASRLAGADTQYF. CDR3 sequence (DNA): TGTGCCAGCAGGTTAGCGGGAGCAGATACGCAGTATTTT.

This clone has a single count. This chain connects TRBV19 to TRBJ2-1, with a possible D match to TRBD2 (6 bases). The CDR3 consists of 13 residues. From germline, CDR1 is LNHDA and CDR2 SQIVND (reference sequence). The V and J ends lost 6 bases and 3 bases respectively, with 9 bases between them. The CDR3, as DNA: TGTGCCAGTAGCCGGGGGAACTACAATGAGCAGTTCTTC. As protein: CASSRGNYNEQFF.

This chain links TRBV19 with TRBJ1-2, with D perhaps TRBD1 (6 bases). V was cut by 5 bases and J by 2 bases, with 15 bases left in between. The CDR3 has 15 amino acids. CDR1 and CDR2 from the germline V gene are LNHDA and SQIVND (reference sequence). The CDR3 is CASSGPWTANYGYTF. The DNA of the CDR3 is TGTGCCAGTAGTGGACCGTGGACAGCCAACTATGGCTACACCTTC.

This rearrangement joins TRBV7-2 to TRBJ1-2; TRBD1 matches 8 bases. Trimming took 6 bases from V and 6 from J; bases not matched to a gene: 3. CDR1 and CDR2 (germline): SGHTA, FQGNSA. The CDR3 contains 12 residues. In DNA form, the CDR3 reads TGTGCCAGCAGACAGGGGGGGAATGGCTACACCTTC. Its protein is CASRQGGNGYTF.

The rearrangement joins TRBV13 to TRBJ2-3; 11 bases align to TRBD2. After removal of 5 bases from V and 0 bases from J, the junction contained 16 bases not matched to a gene. In germline, CDR1 is PRHDT, CDR2 FYEKMQ (reference sequence). The CDR3 extends over 20 amino acids. This CDR3 reads CASSPWLGTSGPYSTDTQYF. The CDR3 DNA sequence: TGTGCCAGCAGCCCCTGGTTGGGGACTAGCGGACCCTATAGCACAGATACGCAGTATTTT.

This rearrangement joins TRBV2 to TRBJ1-6, with D unresolved. Trimming stripped 6 bases from V and 7 bases from J, with 16 bases between. Germline V gene data show CDR1 as SNHLY and CDR2 as FYNNEI. This CDR3 has 15 residues. The CDR3 nucleotides read TGTGCCAGCAGCCCTCCCACGTTGAGGAATTCACCCCTCCACTTT. As protein: CASSPPTLRNSPLHF.

The table lists this clone with a count of one. The chain employs TRBV11-2 and TRBJ2-1; 9 bases line up with TRBD2. CDR1 and CDR2 (germline): SGHAT, FQNNGV. The CDR3 runs to 17 residues. Trimming took 4 bases from V and 0 from J; bases not matched to a gene: 7. CDR3 in DNA: TGTGCCAGCAGCTCCCCACTTAGCGGGAGCTCCTACAATGAGCAGTTCTTC. The encoded protein is CASSSPLSGSSYNEQFF.

This sequence joins TRBV19 and TRBJ1-1, with D hard to call. Germline-derived CDR1 and CDR2 are LNHDA and SQIVND (reference sequence). Trimming left V 9 bases short and J 0 bases short, with 14 bases between. This CDR3 region has 14 residues. CDR3 in DNA: TGTGCCAGCCGCACGCGGAGCCTGAACACTGAAGCTTTCTTT. Translating it yields CASRTRSLNTEAFF. The whole variable domain, remainder taken from reference TRBV19 and TRBJ1-1, is DGGITQSPKYLFRKEGQNVTLSCEQNLNHDAMYWYRQDPGQGLRLIYYSQIVNDFQKGDIAEGYSVSREKKESFPLTVTSAQKNPTAFYLCASRTRSLNTEAFFGQGTRLTVV.

This chain links TRBV6-5 with TRBJ1-3, with 7 nucleotides matching TRBD1. Trimming cost V 1 base and J 4 bases; bases outside gene matches: 4. CDR1 MNHEY and CDR2 SVGAGI come from the germline V gene. CDR3 size: 15 residues. The CDR3 spells CASSYYTGAGNTIYF. DNA for the CDR3: TGTGCCAGCAGTTACTATACAGGGGCCGGAAACACCATATATTTT.

V and J are TRBV12-3 or TRBV12-4 and TRBJ1-1; TRBD1 matches at 9 bases. V gave up 6 bases and J gave up 5 bases; unmatched junction bases: 4. There are 13 residues in the CDR3. CDR3 residues: CASRPDRGTEAFF. The CDR3 DNA follows: TGTGCCAGCAGACCTGACAGGGGGACTGAAGCTTTCTTT.

The rearrangement links TRBV3-1 (or the pseudogene TRBV3-2) to TRBJ2-7, with unresolved D. Germline V CDR1 and CDR2: LGHDT, YNNKEL (reference sequence). This CDR3 comprises 13 residues. V shed 6 bases and J shed 1 base, with 10 bases lying between them. This CDR3 is CASRGKPSYEQYF. The CDR3, as DNA: TGTGCCAGCAGGGGCAAACCTTCCTACGAGCAGTACTTC.